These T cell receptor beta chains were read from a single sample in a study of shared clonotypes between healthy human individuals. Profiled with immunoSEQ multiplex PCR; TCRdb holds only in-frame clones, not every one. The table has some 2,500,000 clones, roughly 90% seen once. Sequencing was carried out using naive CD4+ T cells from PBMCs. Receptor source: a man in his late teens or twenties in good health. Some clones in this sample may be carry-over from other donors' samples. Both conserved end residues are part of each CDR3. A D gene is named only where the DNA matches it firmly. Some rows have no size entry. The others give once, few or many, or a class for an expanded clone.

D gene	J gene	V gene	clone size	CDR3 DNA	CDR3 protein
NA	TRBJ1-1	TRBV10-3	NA	TGTGCCATCAGCGCGACCGAGGACACTGAAGCTTTCTTT	CAISATEDTEAFF
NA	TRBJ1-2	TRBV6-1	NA	TGTGCCATCAAGTACGGGTATGGCTACACCTTC	CAIKYGYGYTF
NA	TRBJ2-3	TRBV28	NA	TGTGCCAGCGACGGCGGGGGCACAGATACGCAGTATTTT	CASDGGGTDTQYF
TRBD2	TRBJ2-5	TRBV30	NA	TGTGCCTGGAGTGTACAGAGGACTAGCAAGGTCGGGACCCAGTACTTC	CAWSVQRTSKVGTQYF
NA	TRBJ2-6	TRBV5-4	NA	TGTGCCAGCAGCTTGGACTCCAATGGAGGGTATGGGGCCAACGTCCTGACTTTC	CASSLDSNGGYGANVLTF
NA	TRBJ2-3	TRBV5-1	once	TGCGCCAGCAGCGACTGGACACTCGGGGCGGATACGCAGTATTTT	CASSDWTLGADTQYF
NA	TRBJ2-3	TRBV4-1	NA	TGCGCCAGCAGCACCAGGGATAATACGCAGTATTTT	CASSTRDNTQYF
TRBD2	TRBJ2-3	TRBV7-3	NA	TGTGCCAGCAGCCCGGGAGGGCCCTTCACAGATACGCAGTATTTT	CASSPGGPFTDTQYF
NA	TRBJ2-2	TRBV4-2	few	TGTGCCAGCAGCCAAGAACTAGATACCGGGGAGCTGTTTTTT	CASSQELDTGELFF
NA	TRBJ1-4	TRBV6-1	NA	TGTGCCAGCAAGAAAACCGACGATGAAAAACTGTTTTTT	CASKKTDDEKLFF
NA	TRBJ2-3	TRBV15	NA	TGTGCCACCGGTTCGGATTTCCTCACAGATACGCAGTATTTT	CATGSDFLTDTQYF
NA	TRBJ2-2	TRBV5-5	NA	TGTGCCAGCAGCTTAAGACGGCAAGACAACACCGGGGAGCTGTTTTTT	CASSLRRQDNTGELFF
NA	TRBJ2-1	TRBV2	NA	TGTGCCAGCTGCCCGGAGGTTTACAATGAGCAGTTCTTC	CASCPEVYNEQFF
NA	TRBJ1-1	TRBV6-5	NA	TGTGCCAGCAGACCTCCGGGACAGAACACTGAAGCTTTCTTT	CASRPPGQNTEAFF
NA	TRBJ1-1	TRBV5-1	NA	TGCGCCAGCATAGAACCGGGAACACAGAACACTGAAGCTTTCTTT	CASIEPGTQNTEAFF
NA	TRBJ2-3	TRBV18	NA	TGTGCCAGCTCACCGAGTACAGCGGCGAGCACAGATACGCAGTATTTT	CASSPSTAASTDTQYF
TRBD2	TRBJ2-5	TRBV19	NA	TGTGCCAGTAGTATTGGGACTAGCGGGAGGCGGGAGACCCAGTACTTC	CASSIGTSGRRETQYF
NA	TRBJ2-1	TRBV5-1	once	TGCGCCAGCAGCTTGGCTGGTGAGTGGGGTGAGCAGTTCTTC	CASSLAGEWGEQFF
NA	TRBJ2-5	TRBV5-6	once	TGTGCCAGCAGCTTGTTCCAGGGTGCCCAAGAGACCCAGTACTTC	CASSLFQGAQETQYF
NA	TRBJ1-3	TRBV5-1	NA	TGCGCCAGCAGCTTGGATCGGAGAAGCTCTGGAAACACCATATATTTT	CASSLDRRSSGNTIYF
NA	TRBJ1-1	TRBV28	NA	TGTGCCACCAGTCTCGGGCAAATGAACACTGAAGCTTTCTTT	CATSLGQMNTEAFF
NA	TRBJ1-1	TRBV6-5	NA	TGTGCCAGCAGTAAAGCAGGGAGCACTGAAGCTTTCTTT	CASSKAGSTEAFF
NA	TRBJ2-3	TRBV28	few	TGTGCCAGCAGTTTAGGGAGGACGTATACGCAGTATTTT	CASSLGRTYTQYF
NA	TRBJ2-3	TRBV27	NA	TGTGCCAGCAGCACCCGGGGTGCAGATACGCAGTATTTT	CASSTRGADTQYF
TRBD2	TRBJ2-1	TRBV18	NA	TGTGCCAGCTCACCATCTGCGGGAGGGCCTAATGAGCAGTTCTTC	CASSPSAGGPNEQFF
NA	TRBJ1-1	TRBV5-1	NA	TGCGCCAGCAGCTATGGGACGGCCACTGAAGCTTTCTTT	CASSYGTATEAFF
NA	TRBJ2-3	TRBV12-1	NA	TGTGCCAGCTCCTTGGTGGCGGAGCCTAGCACAGATACGCAGTATTTT	CASSLVAEPSTDTQYF
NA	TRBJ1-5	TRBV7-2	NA	TGTGCCAGCAGCCTAGCCGGACAGTTCAATCAGCCCCAGCATTTT	CASSLAGQFNQPQHF
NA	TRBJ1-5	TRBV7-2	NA	TGTGCCAGCAGCTACTACGCCAGGGACGATCAGCCCCAGCATTTT	CASSYYARDDQPQHF
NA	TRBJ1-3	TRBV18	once	TGTGCCAGCTCGCCCCTTCCGTACTCTGGAAACACCATATATTTT	CASSPLPYSGNTIYF
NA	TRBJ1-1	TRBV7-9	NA	TGTGCCAGCGGGGTGTTTGGTTACATGAACACTGAAGCTTTCTTT	CASGVFGYMNTEAFF
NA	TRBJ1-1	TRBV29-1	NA	TGCAGCGAAAGGGGCTCTCGTGGGACTGAAGCTTTCTTT	CSERGSRGTEAFF
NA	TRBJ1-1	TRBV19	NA	TGTGCCAGTAGGTCCCAGCCGGCGCTGAACACTGAAGCTTTCTTT	CASRSQPALNTEAFF
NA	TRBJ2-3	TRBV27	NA	TGTGCCAGCAGTCCGCCTGGTCTTGAAACGCAGTATTTT	CASSPPGLETQYF
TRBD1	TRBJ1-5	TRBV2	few	TGTGCCAGCAGTGGACAGGGTGGAAGTCAGCCCCAGCATTTT	CASSGQGGSQPQHF
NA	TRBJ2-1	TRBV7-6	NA	TGTGCCAGCAGCTTGCTATTTAACAGGGATAATGAGCAGTTCTTC	CASSLLFNRDNEQFF
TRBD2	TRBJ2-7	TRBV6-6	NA	TGTGCCAGCAGTTACGGGACTAGAGGGCACGAGCAGTACTTC	CASSYGTRGHEQYF
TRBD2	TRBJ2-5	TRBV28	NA	TGTGCCAGCAGTTTAGGGCTAGCGGGAGGGCCAGAGACCCAGTACTTC	CASSLGLAGGPETQYF
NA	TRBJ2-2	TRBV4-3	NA	TGCGCCAGCAGCCAAGATTTGGCGGGTAAAAACGGGGAGCTGTTTTTT	CASSQDLAGKNGELFF
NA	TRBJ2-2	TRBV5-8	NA	TGTGCCAGCAGCTTAGGCCCCCCCGGGGAGCTGTTTTTT	CASSLGPPGELFF
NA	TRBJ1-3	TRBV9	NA	TGTGCCAGCAGCGTAACGAGCAGGGCCGACTCTGGAAACACCATATATTTT	CASSVTSRADSGNTIYF
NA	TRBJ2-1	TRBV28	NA	TGTGCCAGCAGTTTTAAGTCTGAGCAGTTCTTC	CASSFKSEQFF
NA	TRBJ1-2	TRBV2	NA	TGTGCCAGCAGTGTCGCAGCTAACTATGGCTACACCTTC	CASSVAANYGYTF
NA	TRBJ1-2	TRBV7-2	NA	TGTGCCAGCAGCCGAGGAAGCTATGGCTACACCTTC	CASSRGSYGYTF
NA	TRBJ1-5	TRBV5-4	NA	TGTGCCAGCAGCTTAGGGGGAACGGGCAATCAGCCCCAGCATTTT	CASSLGGTGNQPQHF